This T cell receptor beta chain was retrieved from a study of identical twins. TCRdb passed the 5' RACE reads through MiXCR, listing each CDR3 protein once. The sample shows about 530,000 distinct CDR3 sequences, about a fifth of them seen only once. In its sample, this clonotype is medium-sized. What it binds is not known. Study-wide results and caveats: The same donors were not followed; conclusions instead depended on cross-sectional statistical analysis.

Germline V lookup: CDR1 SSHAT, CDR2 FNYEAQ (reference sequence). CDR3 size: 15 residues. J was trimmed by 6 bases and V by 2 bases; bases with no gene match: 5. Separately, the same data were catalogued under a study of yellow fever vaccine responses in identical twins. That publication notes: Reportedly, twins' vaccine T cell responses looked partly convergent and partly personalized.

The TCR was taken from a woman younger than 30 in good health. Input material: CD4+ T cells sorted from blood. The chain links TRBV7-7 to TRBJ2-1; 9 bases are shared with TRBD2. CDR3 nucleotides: TGTGCCAGCAGCTTACAACCTAGCGGGACCAATGAGCAGTTCTTC. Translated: CASSLQPSGTNEQFF.